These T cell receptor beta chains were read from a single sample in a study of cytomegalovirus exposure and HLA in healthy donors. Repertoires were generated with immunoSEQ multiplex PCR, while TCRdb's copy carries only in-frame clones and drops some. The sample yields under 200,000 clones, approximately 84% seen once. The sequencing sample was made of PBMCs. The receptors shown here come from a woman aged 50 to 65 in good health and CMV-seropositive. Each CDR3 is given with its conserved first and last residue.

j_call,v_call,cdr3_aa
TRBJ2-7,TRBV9,CASSLGLSSYEQYF
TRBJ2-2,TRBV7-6,CASSQSSGRNTGELFF
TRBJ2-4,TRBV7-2,CASSLRGPENIQYF
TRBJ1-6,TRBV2,CASSDPSPGSPLHF
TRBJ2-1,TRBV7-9,CASSFSLGLAVYNEQFF
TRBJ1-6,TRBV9,CASSVGGHSPLHF
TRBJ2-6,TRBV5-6,CASSPDRSSGANVLTF
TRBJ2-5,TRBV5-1,CASSPHLSGGGQETQYF
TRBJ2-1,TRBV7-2,CASSPGQGSYNEQFF
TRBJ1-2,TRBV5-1,CASSLSWRTDPYNYGYTF
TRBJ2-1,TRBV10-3,CAISPGQGSNEQFF
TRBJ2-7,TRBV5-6,CASSLPAGNYEQYF
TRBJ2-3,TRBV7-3,CASSPGDSTDTQYF
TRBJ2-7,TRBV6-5,CASSYSSGDWAYEQYF
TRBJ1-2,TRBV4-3,CASSGTGGNYGYTF
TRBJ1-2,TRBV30,CAWSSTWGQGFGGYTF
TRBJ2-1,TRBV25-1,CASRPASGASVNEQFF
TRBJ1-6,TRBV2,CASSASGRNSPLHF
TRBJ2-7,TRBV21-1,CARAKRGISSYEQYF
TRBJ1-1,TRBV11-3,CASSPVLPMNTEAFF
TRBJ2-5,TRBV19,CASSTGAGGETQYF
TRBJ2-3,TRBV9,CASTLGGADTQYF
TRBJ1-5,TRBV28,CASSPGQGSNQPQHF
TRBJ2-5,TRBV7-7,CASSRGTSGGAVETQYF
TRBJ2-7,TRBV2,CASNNLRGSYEQYF
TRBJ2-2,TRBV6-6,CASTKLTSGELFF
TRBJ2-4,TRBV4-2,CASSQDWSSGRAGDIQYF
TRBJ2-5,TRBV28,CASRLTGEMETQYF
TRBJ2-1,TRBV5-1,CASSLVLAGGSGYYNEQFF
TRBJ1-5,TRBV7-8,CASSYGRGSNQPQHF
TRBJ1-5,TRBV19,CASSRDRAGNQPQHF
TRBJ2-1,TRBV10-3,CAIRASGDNEQFF
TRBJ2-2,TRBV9,CASSVGPSGINTGELFF
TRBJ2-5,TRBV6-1,CASSRVQETQYF
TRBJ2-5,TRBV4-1,CASSQAPSTYGETQYF
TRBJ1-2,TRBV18,CASSPGANYGYTF
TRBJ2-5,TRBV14,CASSQGGTSGFGWQETQYF
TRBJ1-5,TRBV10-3,CAISAGGQGTQQPQHF
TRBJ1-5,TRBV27,CASSPQGSNQPQHF
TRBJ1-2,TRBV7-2,CASSLDGTGSTINYGYTF
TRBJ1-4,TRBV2,CASSESPEATNEKLFF
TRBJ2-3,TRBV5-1,CASSLSGGFTDTQYF
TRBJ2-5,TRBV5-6,CASSWGVETQYF
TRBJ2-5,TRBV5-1,CASSNYRGQETQYF
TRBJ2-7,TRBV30,CAWNRAGGLYEQYF
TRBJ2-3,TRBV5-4,CASSLGLAPSTDTQYF
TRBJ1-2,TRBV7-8,CASSLQGANGYTF
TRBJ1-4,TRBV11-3,CASSVGQVATNEKLFF
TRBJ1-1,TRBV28,CASSPATTGDTEAFF
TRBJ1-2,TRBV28,CASERERLANYGYTF
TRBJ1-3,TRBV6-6,CASSYDRASGNTIYF
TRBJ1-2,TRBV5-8,CASRDRGLDYGYTF
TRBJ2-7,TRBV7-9,CASSLLQGLPPYEQYF